These 3 T cell receptor beta chains were all obtained from the same sample, sequenced in a study of T cell repertoires in cytomegalovirus infection. Antigens of these TCRs are unknown. Each CDR3 protein is one row after TCRdb ran MiXCR on the reads. This table has around 900,000 distinct CDR3 sequences, about a third appearing once. Here the sequenced sample was cultured CD8+ T cells from PBMCs, taken from culture after CMV antigen stimulation. The receptor source for this set is a human donor in good health (CMV status not recorded). Some clones in this sample may be carry-over from other donors' samples.

The rearrangement links TRBV6-8 to TRBJ2-7, with D unresolved. V shed 5 bases and J shed 6 bases, with 14 bases lying between them. This CDR3 contains 13 residues. Per germline, CDR1 MNHGY and CDR2 SAAAGT. CDR3 sequence reads: CASSAGPTAEQYV. DNA of the CDR3: TGTGCCAGCAGTGCAGGCCCGACCGCCGAGCAGTACGTC.

A remark on this clonotype: Germline is not matched at one junction end, which may reflect a read error. V is TRBV7-9 and J is TRBJ2-1, with D possibly matching TRBD2 (6 bases). The CDR3 totals 15 residues. Per the germline V gene, CDR1 is SEHNR and CDR2 is FQNEAQ (reference sequence). The CDR3 sequence: CVSSWVGGSYNEQFF. For the CDR3, the DNA is TGTGTCAGCAGCTGGGTGGGGGGCTCCTACAATGAGCAGTTCTTC.

This clonotype has more than one count but fewer than ten. CDR3 nucleotide sequence: TGTGCCAGCAGCTTAGGTAGTCGGACATTATCCACAGATACGCAGTATTTT. Amino acid sequence: CASSLGSRTLSTDTQYF. The chain couples TRBV11-2 to TRBJ2-3; possible D gene TRBD1, 5 bases. V lost 1 base to trimming and J lost 2 bases, with 16 bases between them. This CDR3 spans 17 amino acids. Germline CDR1 SGHAT, CDR2 FQNNGV.